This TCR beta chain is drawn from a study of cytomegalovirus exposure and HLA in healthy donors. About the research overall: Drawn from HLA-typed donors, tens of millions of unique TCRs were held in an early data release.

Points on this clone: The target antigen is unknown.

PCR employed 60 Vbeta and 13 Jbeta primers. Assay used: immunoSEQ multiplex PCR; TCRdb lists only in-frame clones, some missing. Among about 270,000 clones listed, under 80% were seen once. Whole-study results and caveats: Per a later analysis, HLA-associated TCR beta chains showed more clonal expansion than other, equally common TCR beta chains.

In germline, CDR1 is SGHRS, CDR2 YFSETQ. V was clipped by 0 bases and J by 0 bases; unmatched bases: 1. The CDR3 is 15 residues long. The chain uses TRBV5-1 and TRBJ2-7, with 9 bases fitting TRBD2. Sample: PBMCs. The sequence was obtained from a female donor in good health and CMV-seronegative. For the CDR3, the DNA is TGCGCCAGCAGCTTGGCTAGCGGGGCCTCCTACGAGCAGTACTTC. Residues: CASSLASGASYEQYF.